This paragraph reports one TCR beta chain. The antigen is not known. This sample is part of a study of T cells in Graves' hyperthyroidism and ophthalmopathy. Whole-study results and caveats: Before onset, ophthalmopathy was predicted by the model a median roughly 6.8 months earlier. Blood held most thyroid clonotypes expanded above 0.001 frequency.

Diagnosis of hyperthyroidism was new in patients aged 18 to 65, and its duration was under 2 months. Source material for PBMCs was about 10 ml fresh peripheral blood. TCR beta CDR3 region amplification was performed from RNA transcripts. The HTBI set primed first-round TCR CDR3 RT-PCR. From the multiplex PCR reads, TCRdb called clonotypes with MiXCR, one entry per CDR3 protein. The table lists fewer than 850,000 distinct CDR3 sequences, 17% of them singletons. The source is a man aged 45-65 years with Graves' hyperthyroidism. Sequenced sample: blood.

CDR3 DNA: TGTGCCAGCAGCTGGGGACTAGATCAGGCGAATGAGCAGTTCTTC. It is translated as CASSWGLDQANEQFF. This chain uses TRBV5-4 with TRBJ2-1; 8 bases match TRBD2. With V trimmed by 3 bases and J by 7 bases, 9 bases remained unmatched. This CDR3 has 15 amino acids. The germline V gene encodes CDR1 SGHNT and CDR2 YYREEE (reference sequence).